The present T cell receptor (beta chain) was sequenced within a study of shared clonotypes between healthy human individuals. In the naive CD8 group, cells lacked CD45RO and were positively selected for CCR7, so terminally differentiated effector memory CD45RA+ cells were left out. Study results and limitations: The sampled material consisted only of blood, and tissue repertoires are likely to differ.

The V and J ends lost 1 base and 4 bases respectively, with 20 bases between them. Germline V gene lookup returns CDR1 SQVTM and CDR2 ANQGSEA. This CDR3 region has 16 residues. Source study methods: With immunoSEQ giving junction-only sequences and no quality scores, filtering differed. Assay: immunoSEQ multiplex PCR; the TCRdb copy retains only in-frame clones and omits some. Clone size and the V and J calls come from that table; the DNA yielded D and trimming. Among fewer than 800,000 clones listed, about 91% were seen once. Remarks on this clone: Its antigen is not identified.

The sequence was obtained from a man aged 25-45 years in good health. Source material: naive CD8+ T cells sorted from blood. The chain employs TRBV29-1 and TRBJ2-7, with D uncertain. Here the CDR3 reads CSVEAESGQSGYEQYF. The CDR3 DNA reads TGCAGCGTTGAAGCCGAATCAGGCCAATCAGGTTACGAGCAGTACTTC.